Below, 14 T cell receptor beta chains from the same sample are listed, as sequenced in a study of CD8+ T cells in alopecia areata. Once RNA had been extracted, it was reverse transcribed into cDNA to act as the sequencing template. Repertoires were generated with immunoSEQ multiplex PCR, while TCRdb's copy carries only in-frame clones and drops some. The sample carries roughly 100,000 clones, roughly 40% recorded once. The treatment: oral pan-JAK inhibitor, 5-10 mg twice daily. Sequences were derived from CD8+ T cells sorted from blood, sampled at week 24, from a patient treated with tofacitinib. These receptors all come from a human donor with alopecia areata.

This clone was seen just once. The gene calls are TRBV27 and TRBJ2-1; TRBD1 aligns across 8 bases. Germline V lookup: CDR1 MNHEY, CDR2 SMNVEV (reference sequence). This CDR3 contains 14 residues. J gave up 6 bases and V 5 bases, and 6 bases lay outside the gene matches. The CDR3 loop is CASSGQGPLNEQFF. The CDR3 nucleotides read TGTGCCAGCAGTGGACAGGGCCCTCTCAATGAGCAGTTCTTC.

This clone has just a few counts. This sample also contains other DNA sequences that code for the same CDR3. CDR3 nucleotides: TGTGCCAGCAGCTCCGGTCCCTACGAGCAGTACTTC. Its translation: CASSSGPYEQYF. The chain carries TRBV7-9 and TRBJ2-7; no firm D call. The CDR3 spans 12 residues. Germline values: CDR1 SEHNR, CDR2 FQNEAQ (reference sequence). Trimming removed 4 bases from V and 2 bases from J, with 6 bases in between.

There are a few counts of this clone. The CDR3 region has the DNA TGTGCCATCAGTGAGCATGAGGGACTAGCGGCAAACACCGGGGAGCTGTTTTTT. Protein sequence: CAISEHEGLAANTGELFF. This chain joins TRBV10-3 and TRBJ2-2, with 11 bases identical to TRBD2. Germline V lookup: CDR1 ENHRY, CDR2 SYGVKD. The trim removed 2 bases at V and 2 bases at J, leaving 7 bases unmatched. This CDR3 region has 18 residues.

This chain connects TRBV4-3 to TRBJ2-1, with D perhaps matching TRBD2 (5 bases). From germline, CDR1 is LGHNA and CDR2 YSLEER. Between the trimmed V and J ends, which lost 3 bases and 15 bases, there was a span of 15 bases. This CDR3 has 12 residues. The CDR3 coding sequence is TGCGCCAGCAGCCATGACCGGGATAACAGGTTCTTC. It specifies CASSHDRDNRFF.

The chain is built from TRBV27 and TRBJ2-5; perhaps D is TRBD1 or TRBD2 (5 bases each). Matching the DNA end better, TRBJ2-7 makes the J call doubtful. Germline assignment: CDR1 MNHEY and CDR2 SMNVEV (reference sequence). CDR3 length: 13 amino acids. The CDR3 DNA reads TGTGCCAGCCGGGACGGGATCTCCTACGAGCAGTACTTC. Its protein is CASRDGISYEQYF.

This clone was seen more than once but under ten times. Other DNA sequences of this sample code for an identical CDR3. V and J are TRBV27 and TRBJ2-7, with TRBD1 matching over 9 bases. With 4 bases clipped from V and 3 bases from J, the junction kept 7 bases outside the gene matches. The CDR3 length is 15 residues. Germline lookup yields CDR1 MNHEY and CDR2 SMNVEV (reference sequence). CDR3 region: CASSYPGQGIYEQYF. In DNA, the CDR3 is TGTGCCAGCAGTTACCCCGGACAGGGGATCTACGAGCAGTACTTC.

This chain connects TRBV13 to TRBJ1-5; maybe TRBD1 (5 bases). Trimming shortened V by 4 bases and J by 4 bases, and 5 bases separated the two germline ends. There are 12 residues in the CDR3. In germline, CDR1 is PRHDT, CDR2 FYEKMQ (reference sequence). The CDR3 is CASSSGNQPQHF. In DNA form, the CDR3 reads TGTGCCAGCAGCTCAGGGAATCAGCCCCAGCATTTT.

The rearrangement uses TRBV6-5 and TRBJ1-1, with no clear D. Germline V gene sequence: CDR1 MNHEY, CDR2 SVGAGI. V was pared by 0 bases and J by 0 bases, with 11 bases between. This CDR3 is built from 16 residues. CDR3 DNA sequence: TGTGCCAGCAGTTACTCGGTTAGGATCCTGAACACTGAAGCTTTCTTT. Protein sequence: CASSYSVRILNTEAFF.

This clone was observed a few times. The chain carries TRBV29-1 and TRBJ1-2; 7 nucleotides align to TRBD1. V dropped 4 bases and J dropped 4; count of bases not matched to a gene: 6. Per the germline V gene, CDR1 is SQVTM and CDR2 is ANQGSEA. This CDR3 comprises 13 residues. The CDR3, as DNA: TGCAGCGTTGTAGAGGGGGCTGGCTATGGCTACACCTTC. Residues: CSVVEGAGYGYTF.

The chain combines TRBV4-1 with TRBJ2-1; D remains ambiguous. Per the germline V gene, CDR1 is MGHRA and CDR2 is YSYEKL. The CDR3 totals 14 residues. Trimming removed 0 bases from V and 5 bases from J, with 8 bases in between. This CDR3 reads CASSQDEANNEQFF. The CDR3, as DNA: TGCGCCAGCAGCCAAGATGAGGCCAACAATGAGCAGTTCTTC.

J is TRBJ2-1 and V is TRBV4-1; 7 bases are a match to TRBD2. The junction had 5 bases not matched to a gene; V was cut back by 1 base and J by 8 bases. The CDR3 consists of 14 residues. Germline CDR1 is MGHRA and CDR2 is YSYEKL. The CDR3 protein is CASSQGWAGDEQFF. CDR3 DNA: TGCGCCAGCAGCCAAGGTTGGGCGGGGGATGAGCAGTTCTTC.

The chain uses TRBV27 and TRBJ2-7; 10 nucleotides agree with TRBD2. The CDR3 length is 14 residues. Germline trimming cut 6 bases from V and 6 bases from J; bases unmatched to any gene: 8. The germline gives CDR1 MNHEY, CDR2 SMNVEV (reference sequence). CDR3 bases: TGTGCCAGCAGCCTCAGCGGGAGGGGCGGCGAGCAGTACTTC. Its translation: CASSLSGRGGEQYF.

The genes are TRBV29-1 and TRBJ2-2; 9 bases align to TRBD2. Germline CDR1 and CDR2: SQVTM and ANQGSEA. The CDR3 loop spans 15 amino acids. After removal of 0 bases from V and 6 bases from J, the junction contained 5 bases not matched to a gene. The CDR3 DNA reads as TGCAGCGTTGAAGATTTAGCGGGAGTGGCCGGGGAGCTGTTTTTT. Encoded protein: CSVEDLAGVAGELFF.

The rearrangement joins TRBV6-5 to TRBJ2-1; D may be TRBD2 (6 bases). CDR1 is MNHEY, CDR2 SVGAGI, per germline. The CDR3 spans 11 residues. V was clipped by 5 bases and J by 8 bases, with 7 bases between them. The CDR3 coding sequence is TGTGCCAGCAGTACGGGAGATGAGCAGTTCTTC. It translates to CASSTGDEQFF.